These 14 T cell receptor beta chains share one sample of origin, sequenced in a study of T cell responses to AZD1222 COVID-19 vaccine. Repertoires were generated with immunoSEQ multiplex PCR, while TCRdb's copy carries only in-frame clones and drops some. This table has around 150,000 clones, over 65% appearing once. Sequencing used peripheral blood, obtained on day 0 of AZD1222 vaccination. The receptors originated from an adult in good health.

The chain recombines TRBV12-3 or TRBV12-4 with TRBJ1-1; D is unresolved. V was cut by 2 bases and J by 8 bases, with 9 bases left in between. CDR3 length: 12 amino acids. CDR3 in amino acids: CASSLRQAEAFF. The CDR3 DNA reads TGTGCCAGCAGTTTAAGGCAGGCCGAAGCTTTCTTT.

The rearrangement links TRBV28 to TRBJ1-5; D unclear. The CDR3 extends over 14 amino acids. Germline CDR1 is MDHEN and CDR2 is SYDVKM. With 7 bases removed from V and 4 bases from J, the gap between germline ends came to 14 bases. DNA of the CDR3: TGTGCCAGCACCGGGCAGACGAAAAATCAGCCCCAGCATTTT. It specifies CASTGQTKNQPQHF.

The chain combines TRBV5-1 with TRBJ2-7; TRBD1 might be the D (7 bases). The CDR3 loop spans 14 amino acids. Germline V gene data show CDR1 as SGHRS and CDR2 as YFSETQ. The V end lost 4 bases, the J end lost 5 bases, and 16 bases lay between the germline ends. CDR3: CASSPAGQIHEQYF. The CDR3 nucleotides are TGCGCCAGCAGCCCGGCGGGACAGATCCACGAGCAGTACTTC.

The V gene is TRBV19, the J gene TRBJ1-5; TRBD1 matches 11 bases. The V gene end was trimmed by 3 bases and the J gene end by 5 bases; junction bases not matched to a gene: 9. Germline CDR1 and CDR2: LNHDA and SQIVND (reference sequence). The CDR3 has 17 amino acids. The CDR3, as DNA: TGTGCCAGTAGTATGAGGCTCGGACAGGGGGCGGATCAGCCCCAGCATTTT. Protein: CASSMRLGQGADQPQHF.

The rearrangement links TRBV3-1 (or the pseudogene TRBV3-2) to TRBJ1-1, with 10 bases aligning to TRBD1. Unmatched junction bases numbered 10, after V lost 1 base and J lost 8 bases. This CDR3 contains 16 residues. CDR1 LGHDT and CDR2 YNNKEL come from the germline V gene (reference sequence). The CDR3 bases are TGTGCCAGCAGCCAAGGAAGAGGGAGGGGACAGGGGGAAGCTTTCTTT. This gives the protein CASSQGRGRGQGEAFF.

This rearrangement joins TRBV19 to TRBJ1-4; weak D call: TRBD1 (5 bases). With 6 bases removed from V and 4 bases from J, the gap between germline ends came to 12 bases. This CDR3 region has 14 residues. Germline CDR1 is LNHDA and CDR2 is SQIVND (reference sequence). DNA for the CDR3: TGTGCCAGTAGCCCTGACAGCGGTAATGAAAAACTGTTTTTT. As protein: CASSPDSGNEKLFF.

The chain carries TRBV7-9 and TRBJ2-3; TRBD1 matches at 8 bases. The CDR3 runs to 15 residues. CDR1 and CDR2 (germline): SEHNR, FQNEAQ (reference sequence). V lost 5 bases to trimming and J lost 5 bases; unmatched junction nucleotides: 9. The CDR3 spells CASSPVDRGVDTQYF. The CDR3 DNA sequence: TGTGCCAGCAGCCCGGTCGACAGGGGTGTAGATACGCAGTATTTT.

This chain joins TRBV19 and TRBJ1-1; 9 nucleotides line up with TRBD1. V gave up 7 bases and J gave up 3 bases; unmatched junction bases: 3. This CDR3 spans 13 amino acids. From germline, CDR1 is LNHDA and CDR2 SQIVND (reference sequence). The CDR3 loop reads CASKGQGDTEAFF. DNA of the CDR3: TGTGCCAGTAAGGGACAGGGAGACACTGAAGCTTTCTTT.

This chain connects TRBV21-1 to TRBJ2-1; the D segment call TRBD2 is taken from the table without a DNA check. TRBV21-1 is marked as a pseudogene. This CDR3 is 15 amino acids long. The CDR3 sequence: CASSKLEGRRDEQFF. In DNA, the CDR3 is TGTGCCAGCAGCAAATTGGAGGGGCGAAGGGATGAGCAGTTCTTC.

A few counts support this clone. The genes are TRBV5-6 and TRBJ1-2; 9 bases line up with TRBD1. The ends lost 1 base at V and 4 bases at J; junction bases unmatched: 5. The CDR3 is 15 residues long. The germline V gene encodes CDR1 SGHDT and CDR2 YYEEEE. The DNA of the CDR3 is TGTGCCAGCAGCTTGATTACAGGGGGCGGCTATGGCTACACCTTC. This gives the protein CASSLITGGGYGYTF.

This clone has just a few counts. CDR3 in DNA: TGTGCCAGCAGTGAAGCGCTTAGGGCGGGCTCTGGAAACACCATATATTTT. Protein sequence: CASSEALRAGSGNTIYF. The rearrangement uses TRBV6-1 and TRBJ1-3; D not certain. From germline, CDR1 is MNHNS and CDR2 SASEGT. The length of the CDR3 is 17 residues. The V end was cut by 0 bases, the J end by 0 bases, with 12 bases between.

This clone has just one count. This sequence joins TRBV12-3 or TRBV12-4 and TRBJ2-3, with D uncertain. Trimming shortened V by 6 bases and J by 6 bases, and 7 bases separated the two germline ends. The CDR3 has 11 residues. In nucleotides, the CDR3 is TGTGCCAGCAGCCTGCAGGATACGCAGTATTTT. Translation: CASSLQDTQYF.

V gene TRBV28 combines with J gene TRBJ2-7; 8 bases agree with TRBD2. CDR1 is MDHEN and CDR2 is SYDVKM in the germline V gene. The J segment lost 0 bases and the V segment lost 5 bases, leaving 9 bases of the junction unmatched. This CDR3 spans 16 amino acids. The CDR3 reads CASSPSRGGTSYEQYF. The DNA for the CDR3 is TGTGCCAGCAGTCCAAGTCGCGGGGGGACCTCCTACGAGCAGTACTTC.

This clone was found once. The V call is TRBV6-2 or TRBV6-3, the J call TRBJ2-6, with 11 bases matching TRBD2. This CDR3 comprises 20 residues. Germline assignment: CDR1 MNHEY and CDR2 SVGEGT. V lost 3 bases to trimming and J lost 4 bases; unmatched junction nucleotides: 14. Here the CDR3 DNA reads TGTGCCAGCAGTTATCCTCGTCCGGGACTAGCGGTCTCGGGGGCCAACGTCCTGACTTTC. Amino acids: CASSYPRPGLAVSGANVLTF.